This TCR beta chain was profiled in a study of CD8 T cells in Susac syndrome. Study outcomes and limitations: Only a relatively small number of individuals were included in the TCR sequencing and HLA analysis.

Concerning this clonotype: The antigen remains undetermined.

Sequencing of TCR beta drew on CD8+ and CD4+ T cells from blood. The CDR3 loop spans 15 amino acids. In germline, CDR1 is LGHNA, CDR2 YSLEER. The V gene end was trimmed by 0 bases and the J gene end by 3 bases; junction bases not matched to a gene: 4. A quantity of about 0.5 to 1 ug RNA underwent reverse transcription using random hexamers. Amplification of TCR beta CDR3 by immunoSEQ multiplex PCR spanned 54 Vbeta and 13 Jbeta. TCRdb re-called the immunoSEQ multiplex PCR reads with MiXCR, one entry per CDR3 protein. The repertoire holds some 150,000 distinct CDR3 sequences, with approximately 93% as singletons.

V is TRBV4-3 and J is TRBJ1-2, with 7 bases identical to TRBD1. Sequencing was done on a sample of CD8+ T cells from PBMCs. The receptor was derived from a human donor in good health. The CDR3 reads CASSQEGTVDYGYTF. DNA of the CDR3: TGCGCCAGCAGCCAAGAGGGGACAGTCGACTATGGCTACACCTTC.